The 8 T cell receptor beta chains listed next were all sequenced from one sample in a study of shared clonotypes between healthy human individuals. Method: immunoSEQ multiplex PCR; TCRdb's copy keeps in-frame clones and lacks some. The sample lists roughly 2.1 million clones; 85% to 95% were seen once. Naive CD8 cells were CD45RO-negative, positively selected for CCR7, excluding terminally differentiated effector memory CD45RA+ cells. The sequencing input was naive CD8+ T cells from PBMCs. The receptors come from a man between 18 and 35 years old in good health. Some clones in this sample may be carry-over from other donors' samples.

The chain carries TRBV6-5 and TRBJ2-7, with D maybe TRBD2 (6 bases). Trimming removed 4 bases from V and 2 bases from J, with 15 bases in between. Germline CDR1 and CDR2: MNHEY and SVGAGI. This CDR3 has 15 amino acids. The CDR3 sequence: CASSSGGGRTYEQYF. CDR3 in DNA: TGTGCCAGCAGTTCCGGGGGTGGGAGAACCTACGAGCAGTACTTC.

The chain links TRBV7-2 to TRBJ2-1, with 9 positions matching TRBD2. The junction had 10 bases not matched to a gene; V was cut back by 8 bases and J by 8 bases. Germline values: CDR1 SGHTA, CDR2 FQGNSA. There are 14 residues in the CDR3. The CDR3 spells CASRGGGRGDEQFF. The DNA for the CDR3 is TGTGCCAGCCGCGGGGGCGGGAGGGGCGATGAGCAGTTCTTC.

V is TRBV6-1 and J is TRBJ2-7; 10 nucleotides align to TRBD1. CDR3 length equals 18 residues. V trimming: 1 base; J trimming: 3 bases; junction bases outside the gene matches: 12. The germline V gene has CDR1 MNHNS and CDR2 SASEGT. The CDR3 here is CASSEDRDRGLRDYEQYF. CDR3 bases: TGTGCCAGCAGTGAAGACCGGGACAGGGGTTTGCGGGACTACGAGCAGTACTTC.

This chain links TRBV7-7 with TRBJ2-2, with 8 bases fitting TRBD2. The germline gives CDR1 SSHAT, CDR2 FNYEAQ (reference sequence). This CDR3 region has 16 residues. The trim removed 1 base at V and 0 bases at J, leaving 1 base unmatched. The CDR3 coding sequence is TGTGCCAGCAGCTTAGGTAGCGGGACGAACACCGGGGAGCTGTTTTTT. Translation: CASSLGSGTNTGELFF.

The rearrangement joins TRBV28 to TRBJ1-1; a possible D gene is TRBD1 (6 bases). This CDR3 has 14 amino acids. Germline V gene data show CDR1 as MDHEN and CDR2 as SYDVKM. V lost 6 bases, J lost 4 bases, and 15 bases lay in between. CDR3 amino acids: CASSHRVEGTEAFF. The CDR3 nucleotides read TGTGCCAGCAGCCACAGGGTGGAGGGCACTGAAGCTTTCTTT.

The V gene is TRBV4-2, the J gene TRBJ2-7, with 7 bases lining up with TRBD1. Germline CDR1 and CDR2: LGHNA and YNFKEQ. V lost 1 base to trimming and J lost 5 bases; unmatched junction nucleotides: 5. There are 14 residues in the CDR3. DNA of the CDR3: TGTGCCAGCAGCCAAGGACAGGGTGGTGACGAGCAGTACTTC. This sequence encodes CASSQGQGGDEQYF.

The sample holds a few counts of this clone. The chain is built from TRBV9 and TRBJ1-3, with D uncertain. The CDR3 is 16 residues long. V was cut by 4 bases and J by 0 bases, with 14 bases left in between. CDR1 and CDR2 from the germline V gene are SGDLS and YYNGEE. The CDR3 sequence is CASSLRHDDSGNTIYF. CDR3 in DNA: TGTGCCAGCAGCCTAAGACACGATGACTCTGGAAACACCATATATTTT.

The V call is TRBV4-1, the J call TRBJ2-7; D perhaps matches TRBD1 (6 bases). With 0 bases removed from V and 0 bases from J, the gap between germline ends came to 12 bases. The CDR3 runs 16 residues. The germline CDR1 and CDR2 sequences are MGHRA and YSYEKL. The CDR3 DNA reads TGCGCCAGCAGCCAAGACCGAACAGGGTACTCCTACGAGCAGTACTTC. As protein: CASSQDRTGYSYEQYF.